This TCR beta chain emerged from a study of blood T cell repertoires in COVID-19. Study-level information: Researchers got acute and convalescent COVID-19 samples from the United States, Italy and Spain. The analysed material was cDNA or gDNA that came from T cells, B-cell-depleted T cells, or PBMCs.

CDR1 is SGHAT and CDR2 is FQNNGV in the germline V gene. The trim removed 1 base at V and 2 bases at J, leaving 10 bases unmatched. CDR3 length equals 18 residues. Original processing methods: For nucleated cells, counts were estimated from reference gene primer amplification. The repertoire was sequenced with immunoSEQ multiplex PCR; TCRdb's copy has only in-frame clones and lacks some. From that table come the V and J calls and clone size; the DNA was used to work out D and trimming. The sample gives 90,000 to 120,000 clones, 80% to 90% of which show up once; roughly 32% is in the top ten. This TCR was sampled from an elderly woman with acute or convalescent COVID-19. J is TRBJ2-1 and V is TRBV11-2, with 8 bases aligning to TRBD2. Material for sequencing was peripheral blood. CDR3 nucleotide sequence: TGTGCCAGCAGCTTAGGAATTAGCGGGGCTCCCACCTACAATGAGCAGTTCTTC. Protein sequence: CASSLGISGAPTYNEQFF.